The 29 T cell receptor beta chains listed next were all sequenced from one sample in a study of blood T cell repertoires in COVID-19. TCRdb's copy holds only in-frame clones and misses some; the assay was immunoSEQ multiplex PCR. This table holds 130,000 or so clones, roughly three quarters found once. Sequenced material: peripheral blood. All receptors come from a woman aged 70-85 years with acute or convalescent COVID-19.

This clone has just one count. This chain links TRBV29-1 with TRBJ2-5; D not certain. CDR3 length equals 13 residues. CDR1 is SQVTM and CDR2 is ANQGSEA in the germline V gene. V dropped 3 bases and J dropped 4 bases, with 12 bases sitting between them. The DNA for the CDR3 is TGCAGCGTTGACGTTAGACTGGGAGAGACCCAGTACTTC. This sequence encodes CSVDVRLGETQYF.

This chain connects TRBV19 to TRBJ1-1; D unresolved. Trimming shortened V by 9 bases and J by 2 bases, and 16 bases separated the two germline ends. The CDR3 covers 14 residues. Germline CDR1 reads LNHDA; CDR2 reads SQIVND (reference sequence). The CDR3 DNA is TGTGCCAGCCGCCCCGTTACAGTTAACACTGAAGCTTTCTTT. Translation: CASRPVTVNTEAFF.

This clone was recorded a few times. This chain joins TRBV5-6 and TRBJ1-6; tentative D call: TRBD1 (5 bases). This CDR3 region has 14 residues. V dropped 0 bases and J dropped 7 bases, with 8 bases sitting between them. Germline lookup yields CDR1 SGHDT and CDR2 YYEEEE. Here the CDR3 reads CASSLGWGNSPLHF. For the CDR3, the DNA is TGTGCCAGCAGCTTGGGTTGGGGCAATTCACCCCTCCACTTT.

This clone was detected a few times. The V call is TRBV6-2 or TRBV6-3, the J call TRBJ2-1; 13 nucleotides match TRBD2. CDR1 MNHEY and CDR2 SVGEGT come from the germline V gene. CDR3 length equals 13 residues. Trimming removed 4 bases from V and 13 bases from J; junction bases left unmatched: 4. The CDR3: CASSSLAGGNQFF. DNA for the CDR3: TGTGCCAGCAGTTCACTAGCGGGAGGGAATCAGTTCTTC.

The chain couples TRBV9 to TRBJ2-2; TRBD1 matches at 7 bases. This CDR3 spans 15 amino acids. The J segment lost 3 bases and the V segment lost 4 bases, leaving 6 bases of the junction unmatched. Germline V gives CDR1 SGDLS, CDR2 YYNGEE. The CDR3 coding sequence is TGTGCCAGCAGCCCGAGGGGACAGTACACCGGGGAGCTGTTTTTT. Amino acids: CASSPRGQYTGELFF.

The chain links TRBV19 to TRBJ2-7; D is undetermined. The germline gives CDR1 LNHDA, CDR2 SQIVND (reference sequence). V was trimmed by 4 bases and J by 6 bases, leaving 16 bases between them. The length of the CDR3 is 14 residues. This CDR3 reads CASSNPPNSREQYF. DNA of the CDR3: TGTGCCAGTAGTAACCCCCCTAATAGCCGCGAGCAGTACTTC.

This chain uses TRBV5-4 with TRBJ2-5; D possibly corresponds to TRBD2 (5 bases). The V end was cut by 4 bases, the J end by 5 bases, with 12 bases between. Germline values: CDR1 SGHNT, CDR2 YYREEE (reference sequence). The CDR3 length is 13 residues. This CDR3 is CASSPLGRETQYF. CDR3 nucleotides: TGTGCCAGCAGCCCACTAGGTCGGGAGACCCAGTACTTC.

The chain carries TRBV20-1 and TRBJ1-1; tentative D call: TRBD1 (6 bases). V gave up 4 bases and J gave up 4 bases, with 7 bases separating them. The CDR3 runs 11 residues. The germline V gene has CDR1 DFQATT and CDR2 SNEGSKA (reference sequence). The CDR3 nucleotides are TGCAGTGCTAAGGGGGTCACTGAAGCTTTCTTT. It encodes CSAKGVTEAFF.

J is TRBJ2-7 and V is TRBV28; 10 bases fit TRBD1. Per germline, CDR1 MDHEN and CDR2 SYDVKM. V trimming: 8 bases; J trimming: 7 bases; junction bases outside the gene matches: 5. The CDR3 sequence is 12 residues long. The CDR3 reads CASWDRGPEQYF. The CDR3 DNA sequence: TGTGCCAGCTGGGACAGGGGACCGGAGCAGTACTTC.

The genes are TRBV2 and TRBJ2-5, with 8 nucleotides matching TRBD2. The CDR3 has 15 residues. Trimming took 4 bases from V and 5 from J; bases not matched to a gene: 9. Per the germline V gene, CDR1 is SNHLY and CDR2 is FYNNEI. The CDR3 nucleotides are TGTGCCAGCAGTGTGGAAGCGGGAGCCGGTGAGACCCAGTACTTC. This translates into CASSVEAGAGETQYF.

The chain joins TRBV3-1 (or the pseudogene TRBV3-2) to TRBJ2-5; D remains unclear. V gave up 4 bases and J gave up 5 bases, with 14 bases separating them. Germline V CDR1 and CDR2: LGHDT, YNNKEL (reference sequence). The CDR3 is 14 residues long. The CDR3 loop reads CASSPTLESETQYF. As DNA, the CDR3 is TGTGCCAGCAGCCCTACTTTGGAGAGCGAGACCCAGTACTTC.

The chain uses TRBV7-2 and TRBJ2-1, with D possibly being TRBD2 (6 bases). CDR1 is SGHTA and CDR2 is FQGNSA in the germline V gene. CDR3 size: 15 residues. Trimming removed 5 bases from V and 2 bases from J, with 13 bases in between. CDR3 amino acids: CASSPLAATYNEQFF. In DNA form, the CDR3 reads TGTGCCAGCAGCCCATTAGCGGCTACCTACAATGAGCAGTTCTTC. The full variable domain, its missing parts supplied by reference TRBV7-2 and TRBJ2-1, is GAGVSQSPSNKVTEKGKDVELRCDPISGHTALYWYRQSLGQGLEFLIYFQGNSAPDKSGLPSDRFSAERTGGSVSTLTIQRTQQEDSAVYLCASSPLAATYNEQFFGPGTRLTVL.

This clone was counted a few times. The V gene is TRBV29-1, the J gene TRBJ2-5; D may be TRBD1 (6 bases). In germline, CDR1 is SQVTM, CDR2 ANQGSEA. The CDR3 length is 13 residues. V was trimmed by 4 bases and J by 2 bases, leaving 11 bases between them. The CDR3 DNA reads as TGCAGCGTTGGGCCGGGACAACAAGAGACCCAGTACTTC. Its protein is CSVGPGQQETQYF.

This sequence joins TRBV3-1 (or the pseudogene TRBV3-2) and TRBJ1-2, with no clear D. V lost 1 base and J 2 bases, leaving 11 bases between the germline ends. From germline, CDR1 is LGHDT and CDR2 YNNKEL (reference sequence). The CDR3 has 15 amino acids. CDR3 nucleotide sequence: TGTGCCAGCAGCCAAGGTGCCAGGCGCAACTATGGCTACACCTTC. Protein: CASSQGARRNYGYTF.

The chain couples TRBV6-2 or TRBV6-3 to TRBJ2-7; the D is unclear. The germline V and J ends were trimmed by 2 bases and 5 bases, with 10 bases remaining between them. This CDR3 region has 13 residues. The germline V gene encodes CDR1 MNHEY and CDR2 SVGEGT. CDR3 DNA sequence: TGTGCCAGCAGTTACCCCTTATCCGACGAGCAGTACTTC. Translating it yields CASSYPLSDEQYF.

The chain uses TRBV18 and TRBJ2-2; D gene uncertain. The CDR3 is 13 residues long. CDR1 is KGHSH and CDR2 is LQKENI in the germline V gene. V gave up 3 bases and J gave up 6 bases, with 8 bases separating them. The CDR3 DNA reads as TGTGCCAGCTCACCGCAGGATTCCGGGGAGCTGTTTTTT. Translation: CASSPQDSGELFF.

There are a few counts of this clone. The chain employs TRBV5-4 and TRBJ2-1; 8 nucleotides agree with TRBD1. The CDR3 has 15 residues. With V trimmed by 4 bases and J by 1 base, 4 bases remained unmatched. The germline V gene encodes CDR1 SGHNT and CDR2 YYREEE (reference sequence). The CDR3 is CASSERQGSYNEQFF. The CDR3 nucleotides are TGTGCCAGCAGCGAAAGACAGGGGTCCTACAATGAGCAGTTCTTC.

This clone has just a few counts. The chain has TRBV4-1 and TRBJ2-1; D not certain. The germline gives CDR1 MGHRA, CDR2 YSYEKL. Trimming took off 3 bases at V and 4 bases at J, with 7 bases between the two ends. The CDR3 extends over 13 amino acids. The CDR3 region is CASSQVQYNEQFF. Written as DNA, the CDR3 is TGCGCCAGCAGCCAGGTACAGTACAATGAGCAGTTCTTC.

V is TRBV18 and J is TRBJ2-2; 7 bases are a match to TRBD1. The length of the CDR3 is 14 residues. V dropped 6 bases and J dropped 5; count of bases not matched to a gene: 6. Germline values: CDR1 KGHSH, CDR2 LQKENI. The CDR3 loop reads CASSLTRGTGELFF. CDR3 nucleotide sequence: TGTGCCAGCTCCCTAACCAGGGGGACCGGGGAGCTGTTTTTT.

The V gene is TRBV7-9, the J gene TRBJ2-5, with 8 positions matching TRBD2. Germline values: CDR1 SEHNR, CDR2 FQNEAQ (reference sequence). The CDR3 is 17 amino acids. The trim removed 4 bases at V and 1 base at J, leaving 11 bases unmatched. CDR3 in DNA: TGTGCCAGCAGCTCAACAGGCGGGGGGCCTTTCCAAGAGACCCAGTACTTC. Its protein product is CASSSTGGGPFQETQYF.

This rearrangement joins TRBV30 to TRBJ1-3; the match to TRBD1 covers 8 bases. CDR3 length: 15 residues. The ends lost 3 bases at V and 1 base at J; junction bases unmatched: 5. In germline, CDR1 is GTSNPN, CDR2 SVGIG (reference sequence). CDR3 residues: CAWRLDRGSGNTIYF. The CDR3 region has the DNA TGTGCCTGGAGACTCGACAGGGGTTCTGGAAACACCATATATTTT. Combining the CDR3 with reference TRBV30 and TRBJ1-3 gives the whole variable domain SQTIHQWPATLVQPVGSPLSLECTVEGTSNPNLYWYRQAAGRGLQLLFYSVGIGQISSEVPQNLSASRPQDRQFILSSKKLLLSDSGFYLCAWRLDRGSGNTIYFGEGSWLTVV.

This CDR3 reads CASSWGGNTEAFF. CDR3 coding DNA: TGTGCCAGCAGTTGGGGCGGGAACACTGAAGCTTTCTTT. V gene TRBV6-2 or TRBV6-3 combines with J gene TRBJ1-1, with D perhaps matching TRBD1 (5 bases). The CDR3 contains 13 residues. Trimming took off 4 bases at V and 1 base at J, with 7 bases between the two ends. Germline V lookup: CDR1 MNHEY, CDR2 SVGEGT.

The rearrangement uses TRBV19 and TRBJ1-5; no firm D call. Trimming took 7 bases from V and 7 from J, leaving 11 bases between them. The CDR3 covers 12 residues. Germline CDR1 is LNHDA and CDR2 is SQIVND (reference sequence). The DNA of the CDR3 is TGTGCCAGTAATCCGAGAGGCCAGCCCCAGCATTTT. Its protein product is CASNPRGQPQHF. Using reference TRBV19 and TRBJ1-5 for the parts outside the CDR3, the full variable domain is DGGITQSPKYLFRKEGQNVTLSCEQNLNHDAMYWYRQDPGQGLRLIYYSQIVNDFQKGDIAEGYSVSREKKESFPLTVTSAQKNPTAFYLCASNPRGQPQHFGDGTRLSIL.

Only one count was recorded for this clone. The chain has TRBV28 and TRBJ2-1, with 9 bases aligning to TRBD2. Germline assignment: CDR1 MDHEN and CDR2 SYDVKM. V shed 6 bases, J shed 4 bases, and the junction held 7 bases outside the gene matches. CDR3 length: 15 amino acids. The CDR3 sequence: CASRRLAERYNEQFF. The CDR3 DNA reads TGTGCCAGCAGGAGACTAGCGGAAAGATACAATGAGCAGTTCTTC.

The chain carries TRBV19 and TRBJ1-2, with a possible D match to TRBD1 (5 bases). The germline gives CDR1 LNHDA, CDR2 SQIVND (reference sequence). The CDR3 spans 15 residues. With 3 bases removed from V and 9 bases from J, the gap between germline ends came to 20 bases. The CDR3 loop reads CASSMGLTVRSSYTF. The CDR3 DNA reads TGTGCCAGTAGTATGGGACTTACTGTGAGATCGAGCTACACCTTC.

The chain has TRBV6-2 or TRBV6-3 and TRBJ2-1, with 14 bases aligning to TRBD2. This CDR3 is 18 amino acids long. The germline V gene has CDR1 MNHEY and CDR2 SVGEGT. V shed 5 bases, J shed 6 bases, and the junction held 12 bases outside the gene matches. This CDR3 reads CASSNLPPTSGGGNEQFF. The CDR3 nucleotides read TGTGCCAGCAGTAACCTACCTCCGACTAGCGGGGGGGGCAATGAGCAGTTCTTC.

The chain employs TRBV7-9 and TRBJ1-2; 8 bases match TRBD1. The germline CDR1 and CDR2 sequences are SEHNR and FQNEAQ (reference sequence). V was pared by 5 bases and J by 2 bases, with 4 bases of the junction left unmatched. The CDR3 is 14 residues long. CDR3 coding DNA: TGTGCCAGCAGCACGACAGGGGCCAACTATGGCTACACCTTC. This translates into CASSTTGANYGYTF.

DNA for the CDR3: TGTGCCTGGAGTTCCGGGGGAGGCAATCAGCCCCAGCATTTT. Its protein is CAWSSGGGNQPQHF. The chain links TRBV30 to TRBJ1-5; possibly TRBD1 for D (5 bases). Germline V lookup: CDR1 GTSNPN, CDR2 SVGIG (reference sequence). V was shortened by 2 bases and J by 2 bases, with 10 bases between the two germline ends. The CDR3 length is 14 residues.

V gene TRBV28 combines with J gene TRBJ1-2; 7 nucleotides line up with TRBD1. This CDR3 comprises 12 residues. V shed 7 bases and J 7 bases; nucleotides not matched to a gene: 6. Germline V gene data show CDR1 as MDHEN and CDR2 as SYDVKM. The CDR3 reads CASTTGVGGYTF. CDR3 nucleotide sequence: TGTGCCAGCACCACAGGGGTCGGTGGCTACACCTTC.